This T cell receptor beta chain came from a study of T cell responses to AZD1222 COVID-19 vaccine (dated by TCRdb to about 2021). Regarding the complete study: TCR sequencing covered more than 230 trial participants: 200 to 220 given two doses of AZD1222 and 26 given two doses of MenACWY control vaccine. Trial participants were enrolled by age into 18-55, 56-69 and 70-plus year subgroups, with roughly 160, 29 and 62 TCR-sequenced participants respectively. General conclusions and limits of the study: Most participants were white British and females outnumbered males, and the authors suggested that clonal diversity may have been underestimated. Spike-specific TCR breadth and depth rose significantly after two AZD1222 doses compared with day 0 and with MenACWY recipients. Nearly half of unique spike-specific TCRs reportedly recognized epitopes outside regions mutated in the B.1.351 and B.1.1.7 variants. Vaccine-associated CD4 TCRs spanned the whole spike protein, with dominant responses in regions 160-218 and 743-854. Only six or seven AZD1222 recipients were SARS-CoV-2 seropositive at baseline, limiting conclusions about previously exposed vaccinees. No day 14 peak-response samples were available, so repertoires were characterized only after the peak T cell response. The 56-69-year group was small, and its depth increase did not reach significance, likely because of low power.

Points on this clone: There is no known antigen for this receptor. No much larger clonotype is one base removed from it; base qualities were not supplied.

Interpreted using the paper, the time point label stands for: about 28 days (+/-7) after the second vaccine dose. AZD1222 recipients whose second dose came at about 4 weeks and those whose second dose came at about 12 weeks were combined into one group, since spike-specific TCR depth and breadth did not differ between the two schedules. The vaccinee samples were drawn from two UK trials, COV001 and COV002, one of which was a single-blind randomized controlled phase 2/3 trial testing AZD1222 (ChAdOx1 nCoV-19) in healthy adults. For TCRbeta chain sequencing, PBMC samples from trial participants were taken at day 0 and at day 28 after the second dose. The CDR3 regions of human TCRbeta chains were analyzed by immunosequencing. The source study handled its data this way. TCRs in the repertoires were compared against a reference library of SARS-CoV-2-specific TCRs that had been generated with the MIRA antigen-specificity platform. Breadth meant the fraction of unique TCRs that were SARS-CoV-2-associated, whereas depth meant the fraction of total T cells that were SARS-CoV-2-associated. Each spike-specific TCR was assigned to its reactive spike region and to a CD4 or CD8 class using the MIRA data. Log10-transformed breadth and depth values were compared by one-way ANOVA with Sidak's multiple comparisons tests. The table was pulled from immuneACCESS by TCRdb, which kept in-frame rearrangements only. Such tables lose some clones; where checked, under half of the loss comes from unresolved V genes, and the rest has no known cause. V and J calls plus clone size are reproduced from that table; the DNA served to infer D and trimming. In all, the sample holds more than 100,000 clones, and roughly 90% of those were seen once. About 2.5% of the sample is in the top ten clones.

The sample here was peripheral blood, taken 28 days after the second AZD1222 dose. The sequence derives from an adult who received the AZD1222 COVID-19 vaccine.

The bases read TGTGCCAGCAGTGACCCAGCCAGGGCGGATGAAAAACTGTTTTTT. It codes for CASSDPARADEKLFF. The chain uses TRBV25-1 and TRBJ1-4; 5 matching bases give a weak D call of TRBD1. The CDR3 contains 15 residues, cysteine and phenylalanine counted. Solely the CDR3 DNA is kept, with 45 bases framed from the first base. The germline ends are 14 bases apart after V is trimmed by 3 bases and J by 6 bases. CDR1 and CDR2 were assigned from the germline V gene as MGHDK and SYGVNS.